A selection of T cell receptor beta chains follows, all from one sample in a study of PD-1 blockade in classical Hodgkin lymphoma. TCRdb keeps only in-frame clones here, not all; method: immunoSEQ multiplex PCR. The data hold roughly 13,000 clones, with around 83% observed a single time. The input for sequencing was CD4+ T cells from blood, taken before the fourth cycle of nivolumab. The receptors were gathered from a human donor with classical Hodgkin lymphoma. Each CDR3 is given with its conserved first and last residue. The D gene is left open where the match is weak. Not all rows give a size; the values are once, few, many and, for expanded clones, a class.

length	size	D	V	J	CDR3	DNA
13	.	.	TRBV6-5	TRBJ2-3	CASSYGSTDTQYF	TGTGCCAGCAGTTACGGTAGCACAGATACGCAGTATTTT
17	.	TRBD2	TRBV5-1	TRBJ2-2	CASSLRTSGENTGELFF	TGCGCCAGCAGCTTGAGGACTAGCGGGGAGAACACCGGGGAGCTGTTTTTT
13	.	.	TRBV12-5	TRBJ1-1	CASGLVANTEAFF	TGTGCTAGTGGTTTGGTAGCCAACACTGAAGCTTTCTTT
16	.	TRBD1	TRBV11-2	TRBJ2-7	CASSLRVTGGIDEQYF	TGTGCCAGCAGCTTACGGGTTACAGGGGGCATCGACGAGCAGTACTTC
17	.	TRBD1	TRBV5-1	TRBJ2-3	CASSSRTGRLGTDTQYF	TGCGCCAGCAGCTCAAGGACAGGGAGGTTGGGCACAGATACGCAGTATTTT
17	.	TRBD1	TRBV11-2	TRBJ2-7	CASSSLHPGTGPYEQYF	TGTGCCAGCAGCTCCCTCCACCCCGGGACAGGGCCCTACGAGCAGTACTTC
17	.	.	TRBV6-1	TRBJ1-4	CASSEAVSGRRGEKLFF	TGTGCCAGCAGTGAAGCAGTTTCAGGGAGGAGAGGTGAAAAACTGTTTTTT
11	once	TRBD1	TRBV20-1	TRBJ1-2	CSAPQGAGYTF	TGCAGTGCTCCACAGGGGGCTGGCTACACCTTC
15	once	.	TRBV10-3	TRBJ2-7	CAISEWDLPSYEQYF	TGTGCCATCAGTGAATGGGACTTACCCTCCTACGAGCAGTACTTC
13	.	.	TRBV7-9	TRBJ2-5	CASTSRLEETQYF	TGTGCCAGCACCTCAAGACTAGAAGAGACCCAGTACTTC
17	.	TRBD2	TRBV7-8	TRBJ2-7	CASSFTAGGVESYEQYF	TGTGCCAGCAGCTTTACAGCGGGGGGCGTGGAATCCTACGAGCAGTACTTC
14	.	.	TRBV7-8	TRBJ1-2	CASSLRLTDYGYTF	TGTGCCAGCAGCTTAAGGCTTACCGACTATGGCTACACCTTC
14	.	TRBD1	TRBV9	TRBJ2-4	CASSARTGSDIQYF	TGTGCCAGCAGCGCCCGGACAGGTTCTGACATTCAGTACTTC
17	.	TRBD1	TRBV4-2	TRBJ1-2	CASSQDRTGTQVRGYTF	TGTGCCAGCAGCCAAGATAGGACAGGTACCCAGGTGCGGGGCTACACCTTC
15	once	.	TRBV2	TRBJ1-5	CASRTESGPVGPQHF	TGTGCCAGCAGAACAGAGTCGGGGCCTGTTGGGCCCCAGCATTTT
15	.	.	TRBV10-3	TRBJ2-2	CAISESLGRTGELFF	TGTGCCATCAGTGAGTCCTTAGGGAGGACCGGGGAGCTGTTTTTT
14	.	.	TRBV6-6	TRBJ1-3	CASSQQGPGNTIYF	TGTGCCAGCAGCCAACAGGGTCCTGGAAACACCATATATTTT
14	.	.	TRBV7-2	TRBJ2-7	CASSLVQETYEQYF	TGTGCCAGCAGCTTAGTCCAGGAAACCTACGAGCAGTACTTC
14	few	TRBD1	TRBV19	TRBJ1-5	CASTGRGQVQPQHF	TGTGCCAGTACCGGGAGGGGGCAGGTTCAGCCCCAGCATTTT
13	.	TRBD1	TRBV6-1	TRBJ1-4	CASRTGVWEKLFF	TGTGCCAGCAGGACAGGGGTCTGGGAAAAACTGTTTTTT
14	.	.	TRBV5-1	TRBJ1-1	CASSYLGPNTEAFF	TGCGCCAGCAGCTATCTCGGGCCGAACACTGAAGCTTTCTTT
14	few	.	TRBV7-9	TRBJ1-1	CASPVREMNTEAFF	TGTGCCAGCCCTGTCCGGGAGATGAACACTGAAGCTTTCTTT
14	.	.	TRBV7-2	TRBJ1-2	CASGNREANYGYTF	TGTGCCAGCGGAAACAGGGAAGCTAACTATGGCTACACCTTC
18	.	.	TRBV7-3	TRBJ2-3	CASSPTVARGGSTDTQYF	TGTGCCAGCAGCCCTACGGTGGCGAGGGGCGGTAGCACAGATACGCAGTATTTT
14	.	.	TRBV10-3	TRBJ2-7	CAIGTAGTHYEQYF	TGTGCCATCGGGACGGCAGGGACACACTACGAGCAGTACTTC
16	.	TRBD2	TRBV5-1	TRBJ2-7	CASSLATSGGPYEQYF	TGCGCCAGCAGCTTGGCGACTAGCGGGGGGCCCTACGAGCAGTACTTC
17	few	TRBD2	TRBV7-9	TRBJ2-7	CASSFNLGTSRPYEQYF	TGTGCCAGCAGCTTTAACCTTGGGACTAGCAGACCCTACGAGCAGTACTTC
14	.	.	TRBV28	TRBJ1-3	CASLERRTGNTIYF	TGTGCCAGCTTGGAACGTAGGACTGGAAACACCATATATTTT